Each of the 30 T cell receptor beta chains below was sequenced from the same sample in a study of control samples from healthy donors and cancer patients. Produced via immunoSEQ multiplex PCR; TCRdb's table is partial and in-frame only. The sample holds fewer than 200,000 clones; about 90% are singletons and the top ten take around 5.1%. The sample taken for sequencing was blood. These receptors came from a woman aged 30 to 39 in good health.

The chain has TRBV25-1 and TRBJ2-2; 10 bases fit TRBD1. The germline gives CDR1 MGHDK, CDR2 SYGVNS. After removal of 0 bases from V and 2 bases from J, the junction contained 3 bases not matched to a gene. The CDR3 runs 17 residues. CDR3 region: CASSEYGTGDNTGELFF. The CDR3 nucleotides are TGTGCCAGCAGTGAATATGGGACAGGGGATAACACCGGGGAGCTGTTTTTT.

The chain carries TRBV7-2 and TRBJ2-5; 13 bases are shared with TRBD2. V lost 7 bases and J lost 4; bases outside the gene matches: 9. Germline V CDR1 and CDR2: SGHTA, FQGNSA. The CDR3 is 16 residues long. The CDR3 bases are TGTGCCAGCATCAGATCCCGACTAGCGGGAGGAGAGACCCAGTACTTC. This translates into CASIRSRLAGGETQYF.

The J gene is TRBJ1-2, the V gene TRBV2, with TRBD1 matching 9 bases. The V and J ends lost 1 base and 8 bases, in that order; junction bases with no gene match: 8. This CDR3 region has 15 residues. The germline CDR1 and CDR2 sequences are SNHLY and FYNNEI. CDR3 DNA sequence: TGTGCCAGCAGTGAAGGTTGGAGACAGGGGGTGGGCTACACCTTC. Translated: CASSEGWRQGVGYTF.

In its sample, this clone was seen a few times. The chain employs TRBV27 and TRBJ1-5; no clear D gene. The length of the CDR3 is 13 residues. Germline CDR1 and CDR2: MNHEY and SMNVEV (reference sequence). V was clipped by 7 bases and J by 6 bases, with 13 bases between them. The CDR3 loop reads CASTPSRSQPQHF. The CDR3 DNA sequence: TGTGCCAGCACCCCGAGTCGGTCTCAGCCCCAGCATTTT.

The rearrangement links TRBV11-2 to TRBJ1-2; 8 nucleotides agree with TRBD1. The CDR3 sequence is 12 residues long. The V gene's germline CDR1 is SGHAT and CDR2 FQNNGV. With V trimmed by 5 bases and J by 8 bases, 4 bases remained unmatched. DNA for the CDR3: TGTGCCAGCAGCCCAAGACAGGGGGGCTACACCTTC. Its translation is CASSPRQGGYTF.

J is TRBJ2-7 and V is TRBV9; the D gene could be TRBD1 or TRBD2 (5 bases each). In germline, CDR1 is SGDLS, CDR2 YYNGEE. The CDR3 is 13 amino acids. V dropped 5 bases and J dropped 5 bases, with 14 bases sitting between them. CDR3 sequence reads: CASSLGPSHEQYF. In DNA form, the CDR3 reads TGTGCCAGCAGTTTGGGACCGTCTCACGAGCAGTACTTC.

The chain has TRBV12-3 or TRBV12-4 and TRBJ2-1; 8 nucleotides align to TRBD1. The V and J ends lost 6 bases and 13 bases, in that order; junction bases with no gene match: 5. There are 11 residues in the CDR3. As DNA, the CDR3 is TGTGCCAGCAGCTGGGGGACAGGCCAGTTCTTC. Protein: CASSWGTGQFF.

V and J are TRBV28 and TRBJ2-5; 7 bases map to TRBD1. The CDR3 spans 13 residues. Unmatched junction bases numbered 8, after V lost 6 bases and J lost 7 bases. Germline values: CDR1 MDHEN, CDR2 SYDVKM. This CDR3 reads CASSKGGAGTQYF. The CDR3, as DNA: TGTGCCAGCAGCAAAGGGGGCGCGGGGACCCAGTACTTC.

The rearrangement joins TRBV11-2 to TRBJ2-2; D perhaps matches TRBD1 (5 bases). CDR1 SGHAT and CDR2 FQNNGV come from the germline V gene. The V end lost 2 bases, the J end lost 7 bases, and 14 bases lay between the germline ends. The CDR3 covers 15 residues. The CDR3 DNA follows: TGTGCCAGCAGCTTAACCCAGGGTATTGGCGGGGAGCTGTTTTTT. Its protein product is CASSLTQGIGGELFF.

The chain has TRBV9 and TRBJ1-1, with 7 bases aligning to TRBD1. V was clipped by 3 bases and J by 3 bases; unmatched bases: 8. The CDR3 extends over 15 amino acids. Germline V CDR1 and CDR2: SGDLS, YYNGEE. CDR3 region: CASSASTGPYTEAFF. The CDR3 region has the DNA TGTGCCAGCAGCGCTTCGACAGGGCCCTACACTGAAGCTTTCTTT.

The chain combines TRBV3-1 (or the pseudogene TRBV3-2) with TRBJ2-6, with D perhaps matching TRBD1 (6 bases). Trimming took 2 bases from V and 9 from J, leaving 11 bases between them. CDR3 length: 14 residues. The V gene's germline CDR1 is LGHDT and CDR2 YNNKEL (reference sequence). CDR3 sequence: CASSQQGSGNVLTF. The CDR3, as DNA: TGTGCCAGCAGCCAACAGGGGTCAGGCAACGTCCTGACTTTC.

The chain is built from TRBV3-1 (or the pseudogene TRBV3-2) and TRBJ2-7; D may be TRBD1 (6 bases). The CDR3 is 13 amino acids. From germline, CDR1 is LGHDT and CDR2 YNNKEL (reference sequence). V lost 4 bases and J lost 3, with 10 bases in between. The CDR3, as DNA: TGTGCCAGCAGCCCGGGACAAGTCTACGAGCAGTACTTC. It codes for CASSPGQVYEQYF.

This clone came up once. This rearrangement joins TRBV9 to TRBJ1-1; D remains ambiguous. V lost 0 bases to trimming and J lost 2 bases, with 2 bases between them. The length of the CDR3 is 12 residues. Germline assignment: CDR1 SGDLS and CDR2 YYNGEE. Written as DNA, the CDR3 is TGTGCCAGCAGCGTAGAAAACACTGAAGCTTTCTTT. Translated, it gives CASSVENTEAFF.

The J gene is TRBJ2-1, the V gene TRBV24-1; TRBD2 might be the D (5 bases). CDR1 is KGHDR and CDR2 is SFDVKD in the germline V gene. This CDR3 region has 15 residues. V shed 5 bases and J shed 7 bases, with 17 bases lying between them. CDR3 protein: CATSGQERGGNEQFF. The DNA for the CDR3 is TGTGCCACCAGTGGCCAAGAGCGAGGCGGGAATGAGCAGTTCTTC.

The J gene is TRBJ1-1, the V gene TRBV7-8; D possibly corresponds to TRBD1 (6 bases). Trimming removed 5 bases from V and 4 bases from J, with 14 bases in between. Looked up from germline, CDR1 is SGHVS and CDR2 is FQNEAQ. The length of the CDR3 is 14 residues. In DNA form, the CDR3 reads TGTGCCAGCAGCCGTACAGGGTTGGGCACTGAAGCTTTCTTT. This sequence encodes CASSRTGLGTEAFF.

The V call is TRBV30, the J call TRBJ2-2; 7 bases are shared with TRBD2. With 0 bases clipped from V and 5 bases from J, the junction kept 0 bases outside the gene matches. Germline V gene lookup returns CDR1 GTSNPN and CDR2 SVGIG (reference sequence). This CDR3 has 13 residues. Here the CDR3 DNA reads TGTGCCTGGAGTGTGGGGGGGACCGGGGAGCTGTTTTTT. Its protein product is CAWSVGGTGELFF.

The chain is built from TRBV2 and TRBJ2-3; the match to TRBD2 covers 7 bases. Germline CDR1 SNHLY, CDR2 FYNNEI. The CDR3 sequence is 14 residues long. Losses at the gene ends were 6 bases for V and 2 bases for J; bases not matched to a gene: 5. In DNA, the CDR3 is TGTGCCAGCAGACCTAGCGGCGTCACAGATACGCAGTATTTT. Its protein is CASRPSGVTDTQYF.

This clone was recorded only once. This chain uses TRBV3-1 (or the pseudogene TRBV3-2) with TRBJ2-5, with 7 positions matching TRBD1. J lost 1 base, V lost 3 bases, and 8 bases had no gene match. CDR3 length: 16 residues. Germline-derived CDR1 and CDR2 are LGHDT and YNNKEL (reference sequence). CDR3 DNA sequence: TGTGCCAGCAGCCAGACAGGGCGATTTGCCCAAGAGACCCAGTACTTC. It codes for CASSQTGRFAQETQYF.

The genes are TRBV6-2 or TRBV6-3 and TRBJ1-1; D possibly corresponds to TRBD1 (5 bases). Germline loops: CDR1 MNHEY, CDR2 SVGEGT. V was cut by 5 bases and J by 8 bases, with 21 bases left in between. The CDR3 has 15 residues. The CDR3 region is CASSPQPGLLLEAFF. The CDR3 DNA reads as TGTGCCAGCAGTCCCCAACCGGGGCTCTTACTCGAAGCTTTCTTT.

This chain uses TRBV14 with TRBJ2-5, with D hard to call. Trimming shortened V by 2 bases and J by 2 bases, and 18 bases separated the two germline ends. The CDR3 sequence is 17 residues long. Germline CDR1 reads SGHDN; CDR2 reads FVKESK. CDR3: CASSQKDGPSFQETQYF. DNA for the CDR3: TGTGCCAGCAGCCAAAAGGACGGGCCCAGTTTTCAAGAGACCCAGTACTTC.

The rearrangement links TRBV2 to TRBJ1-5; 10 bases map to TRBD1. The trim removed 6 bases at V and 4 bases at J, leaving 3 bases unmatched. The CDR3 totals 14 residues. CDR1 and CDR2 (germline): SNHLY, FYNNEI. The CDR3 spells CASSSGQGNQPQHF. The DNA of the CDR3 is TGTGCCAGCAGCTCGGGACAGGGGAATCAGCCCCAGCATTTT.

CDR3 loop: CASSLGTGVFYSPLHF. The DNA for the CDR3 is TGTGCCAGCAGTCTCGGGACAGGGGTTTTTTATTCACCCCTCCACTTT. This chain uses TRBV7-8 with TRBJ1-6; 10 bases match TRBD1. Germline V gives CDR1 SGHVS, CDR2 FQNEAQ. The CDR3 totals 16 residues. Germline trimming cut 6 bases from V and 8 bases from J; bases unmatched to any gene: 10.

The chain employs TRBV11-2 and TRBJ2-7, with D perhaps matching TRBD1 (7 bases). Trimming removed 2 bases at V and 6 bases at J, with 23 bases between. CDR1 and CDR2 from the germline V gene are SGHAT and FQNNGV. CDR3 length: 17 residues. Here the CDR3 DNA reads TGTGCCAGCAGCTTATTCTTAGACTTGGACAGGAGGGCCGAGCAGTACTTC. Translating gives CASSLFLDLDRRAEQYF.

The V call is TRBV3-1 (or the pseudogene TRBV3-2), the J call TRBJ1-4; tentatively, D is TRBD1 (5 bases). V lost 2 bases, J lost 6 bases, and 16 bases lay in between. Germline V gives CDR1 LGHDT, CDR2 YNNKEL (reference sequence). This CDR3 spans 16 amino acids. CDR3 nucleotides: TGTGCCAGCAGCCAAATAAAAACGGGAGGGGATGAAAAACTGTTTTTT. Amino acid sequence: CASSQIKTGGDEKLFF.

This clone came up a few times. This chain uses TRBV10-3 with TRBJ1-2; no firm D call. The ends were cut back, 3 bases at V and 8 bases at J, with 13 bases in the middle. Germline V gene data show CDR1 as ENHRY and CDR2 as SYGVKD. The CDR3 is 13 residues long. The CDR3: CAISDVSKGGYTF. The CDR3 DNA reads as TGTGCCATCAGTGACGTCAGTAAGGGCGGCTACACCTTC.

The DNA for the CDR3 is TGTGCCAGCAGTGAGGGACTAGCCACAGATACGCAGTATTTT. The encoded protein is CASSEGLATDTQYF. The chain couples TRBV6-1 to TRBJ2-3; TRBD2 matches 9 bases. The CDR3 covers 14 residues. The junction had 0 bases not matched to a gene; V was cut back by 3 bases and J by 2 bases. Germline CDR1 reads MNHNS; CDR2 reads SASEGT.

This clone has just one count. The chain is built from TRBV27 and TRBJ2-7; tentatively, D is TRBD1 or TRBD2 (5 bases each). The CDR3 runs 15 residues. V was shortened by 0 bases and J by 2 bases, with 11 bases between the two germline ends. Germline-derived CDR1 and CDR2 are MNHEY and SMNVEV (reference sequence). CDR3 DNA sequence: TGTGCCAGCAGTTTATCTCGAGGGGCAACCTACGAGCAGTACTTC. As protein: CASSLSRGATYEQYF.

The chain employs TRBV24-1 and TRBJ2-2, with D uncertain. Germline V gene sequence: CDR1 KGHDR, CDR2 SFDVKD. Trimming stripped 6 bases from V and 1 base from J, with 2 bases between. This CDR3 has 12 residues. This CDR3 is CATSRNTGELFF. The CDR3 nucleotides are TGTGCCACCAGTCGGAACACCGGGGAGCTGTTTTTT.

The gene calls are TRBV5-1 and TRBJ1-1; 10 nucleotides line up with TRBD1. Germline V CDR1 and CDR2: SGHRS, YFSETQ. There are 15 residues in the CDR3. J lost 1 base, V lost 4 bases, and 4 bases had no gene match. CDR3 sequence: CASSQGDRGNTEAFF. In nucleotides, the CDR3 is TGCGCCAGCAGCCAGGGGGACAGGGGGAACACTGAAGCTTTCTTT.

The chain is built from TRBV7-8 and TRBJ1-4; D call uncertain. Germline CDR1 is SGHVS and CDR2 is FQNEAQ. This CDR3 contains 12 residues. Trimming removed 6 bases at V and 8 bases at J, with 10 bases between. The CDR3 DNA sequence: TGTGCCAGCAGAGCTCTTGAGGAAAAACTGTTTTTT. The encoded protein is CASRALEEKLFF.